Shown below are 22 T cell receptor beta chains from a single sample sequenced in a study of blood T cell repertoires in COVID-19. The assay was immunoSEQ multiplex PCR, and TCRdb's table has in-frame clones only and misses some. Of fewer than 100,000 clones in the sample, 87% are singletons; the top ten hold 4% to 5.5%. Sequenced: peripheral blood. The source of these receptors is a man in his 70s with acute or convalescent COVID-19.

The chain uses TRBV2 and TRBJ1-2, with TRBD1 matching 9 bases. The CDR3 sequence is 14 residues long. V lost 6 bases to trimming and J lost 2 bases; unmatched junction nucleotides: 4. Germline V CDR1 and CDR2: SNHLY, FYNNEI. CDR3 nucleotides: TGTGCCAGCAGCGGACAGGGGACCAACTATGGCTACACCTTC. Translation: CASSGQGTNYGYTF.

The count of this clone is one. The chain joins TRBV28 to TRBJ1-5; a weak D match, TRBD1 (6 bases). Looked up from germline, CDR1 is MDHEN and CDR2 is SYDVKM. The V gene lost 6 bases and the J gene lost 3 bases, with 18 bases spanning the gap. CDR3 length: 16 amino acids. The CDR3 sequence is CASRNNRESLNQPQHF. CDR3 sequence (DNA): TGTGCCAGCAGAAACAACAGGGAATCACTCAATCAGCCCCAGCATTTT.

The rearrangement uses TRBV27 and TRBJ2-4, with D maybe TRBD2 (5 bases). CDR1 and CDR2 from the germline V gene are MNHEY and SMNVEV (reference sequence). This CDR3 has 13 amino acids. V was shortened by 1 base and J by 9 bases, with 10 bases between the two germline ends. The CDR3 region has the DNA TGTGCCAGCAGTTTATTCCGGGATGGCATTCAGTACTTC. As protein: CASSLFRDGIQYF.

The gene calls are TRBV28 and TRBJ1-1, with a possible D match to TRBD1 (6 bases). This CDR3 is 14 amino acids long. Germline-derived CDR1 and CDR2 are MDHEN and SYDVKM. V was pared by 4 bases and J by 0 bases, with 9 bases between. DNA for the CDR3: TGTGCCAGCAGTTCCGGACAGCTGAACACTGAAGCTTTCTTT. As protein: CASSSGQLNTEAFF. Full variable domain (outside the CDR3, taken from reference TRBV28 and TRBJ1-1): DVKVTQSSRYLVKRTGEKVFLECVQDMDHENMFWYRQDPGLGLRLIYFSYDVKMKEKGDIPEGYSVSREKKERFSLILESASTNQTSMYLCASSSGQLNTEAFFGQGTRLTVV.

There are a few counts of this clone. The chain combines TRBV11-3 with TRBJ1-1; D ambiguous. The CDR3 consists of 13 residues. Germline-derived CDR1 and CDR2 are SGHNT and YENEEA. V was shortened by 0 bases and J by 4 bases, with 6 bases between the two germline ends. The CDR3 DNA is TGTGCCAGCAGCTTAGATGCGGCCACTGAAGCTTTCTTT. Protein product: CASSLDAATEAFF.

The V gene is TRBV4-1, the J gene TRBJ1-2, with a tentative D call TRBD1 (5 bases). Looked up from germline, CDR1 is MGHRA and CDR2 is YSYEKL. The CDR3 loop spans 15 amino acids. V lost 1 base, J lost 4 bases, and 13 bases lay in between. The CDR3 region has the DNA TGCGCCAGCAGCCAAGGTGACAGCTCAGTCTATGGCTACACCTTC. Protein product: CASSQGDSSVYGYTF.

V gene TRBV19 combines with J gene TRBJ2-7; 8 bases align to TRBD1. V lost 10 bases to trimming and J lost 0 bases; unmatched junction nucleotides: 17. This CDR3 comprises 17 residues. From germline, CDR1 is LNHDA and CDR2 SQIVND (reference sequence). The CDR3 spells CATKGGGNRGASYEQYF. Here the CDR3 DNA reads TGTGCCACCAAGGGAGGCGGGAACAGGGGGGCCTCCTACGAGCAGTACTTC.

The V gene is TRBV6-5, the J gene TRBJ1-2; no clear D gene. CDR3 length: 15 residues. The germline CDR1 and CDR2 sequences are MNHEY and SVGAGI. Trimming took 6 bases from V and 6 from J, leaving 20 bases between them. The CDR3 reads CASSQRGHEGNGYTF. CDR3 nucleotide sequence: TGTGCCAGCAGCCAACGGGGTCATGAAGGGAATGGCTACACCTTC.

CDR3 in DNA: TGTGCCAGCAGTGAAGCGGGGCCTTCCAATGAGCAGTTCTTC. Translating it yields CASSEAGPSNEQFF. This sequence joins TRBV2 and TRBJ2-1, with D perhaps TRBD1 (5 bases). CDR3 length: 14 amino acids. V was shortened by 0 bases and J by 6 bases, with 9 bases between the two germline ends. Germline V gene lookup returns CDR1 SNHLY and CDR2 FYNNEI.

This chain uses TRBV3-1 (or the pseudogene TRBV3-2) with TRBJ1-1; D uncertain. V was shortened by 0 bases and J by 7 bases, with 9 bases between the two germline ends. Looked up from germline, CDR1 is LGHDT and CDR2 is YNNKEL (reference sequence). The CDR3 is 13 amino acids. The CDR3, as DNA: TGTGCCAGCAGCCAAGATTTCTTCGGTGAAGCTTTCTTT. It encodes CASSQDFFGEAFF.

The CDR3 DNA reads TGCGCCAGCAGCTTGGAGACTAGCGGGGGGGAGGCCCAGTACTTC. Translating it yields CASSLETSGGEAQYF. The chain has TRBV5-1 and TRBJ2-5, with TRBD2 matching 14 bases. Germline V gene data show CDR1 as SGHRS and CDR2 as YFSETQ. V shed 0 bases, J shed 9 bases, and the junction held 4 bases outside the gene matches. This CDR3 contains 15 residues.

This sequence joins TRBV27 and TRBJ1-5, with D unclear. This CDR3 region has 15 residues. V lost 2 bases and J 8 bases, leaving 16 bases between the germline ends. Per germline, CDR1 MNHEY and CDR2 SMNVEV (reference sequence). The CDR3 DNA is TGTGCCAGCAGTTTAGGATTCGGACTCGGGGAGCCCCAGCATTTT. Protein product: CASSLGFGLGEPQHF.

CDR3 DNA sequence: TGTGCCAGCAGCTTAGTTGGGACAGGGACCTACGAGCAGTACGTC. Translation gives CASSLVGTGTYEQYV. V is TRBV7-2 and J is TRBJ2-7; TRBD1 aligns across 9 bases. V trimming: 1 base; J trimming: 2 bases; junction bases outside the gene matches: 3. Germline CDR1 and CDR2: SGHTA and FQGNSA. The CDR3 extends over 15 amino acids.

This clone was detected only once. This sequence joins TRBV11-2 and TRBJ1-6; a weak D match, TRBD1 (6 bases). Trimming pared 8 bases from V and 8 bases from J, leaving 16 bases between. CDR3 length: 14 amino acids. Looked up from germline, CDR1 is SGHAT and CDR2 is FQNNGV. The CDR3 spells CASDQGNLYSPLHF. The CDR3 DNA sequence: TGTGCCAGCGACCAGGGGAACCTTTATTCACCCCTCCACTTT.

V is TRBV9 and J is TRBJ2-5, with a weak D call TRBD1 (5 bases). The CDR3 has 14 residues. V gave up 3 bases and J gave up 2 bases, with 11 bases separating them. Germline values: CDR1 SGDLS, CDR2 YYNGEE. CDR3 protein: CASSAAGLQETQYF. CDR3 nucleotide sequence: TGTGCCAGCAGCGCCGCAGGGCTACAAGAGACCCAGTACTTC.

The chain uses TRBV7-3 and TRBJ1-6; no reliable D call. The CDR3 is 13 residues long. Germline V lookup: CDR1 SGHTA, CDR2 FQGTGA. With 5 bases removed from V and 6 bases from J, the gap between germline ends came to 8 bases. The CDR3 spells CASSLELNSPLHF. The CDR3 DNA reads TGTGCCAGCAGCCTTGAGCTTAATTCACCCCTCCACTTT. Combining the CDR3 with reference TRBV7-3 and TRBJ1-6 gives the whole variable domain GAGVSQTPSNKVTEKGKYVELRCDPISGHTALYWYRQSLGQGPEFLIYFQGTGAADDSGLPNDRFFAVRPEGSVSTLKIQRTERGDSAVYLCASSLELNSPLHFGNGTRLTVT.

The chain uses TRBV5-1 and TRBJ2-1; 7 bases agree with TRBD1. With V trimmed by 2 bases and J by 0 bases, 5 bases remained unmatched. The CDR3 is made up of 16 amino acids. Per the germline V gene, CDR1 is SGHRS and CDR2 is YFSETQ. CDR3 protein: CASSLTGDGSYNEQFF. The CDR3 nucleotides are TGCGCCAGCAGCTTAACAGGGGACGGCTCCTACAATGAGCAGTTCTTC.

The DNA for the CDR3 is TGCAGTGCTATAGCGGACATTCAGTACTTC. As protein: CSAIADIQYF. This chain uses TRBV20-1 with TRBJ2-4; D may be TRBD2 (6 bases). This CDR3 comprises 10 residues. Germline V gives CDR1 DFQATT, CDR2 SNEGSKA (reference sequence). V shed 4 bases and J shed 8 bases, with 6 bases lying between them.

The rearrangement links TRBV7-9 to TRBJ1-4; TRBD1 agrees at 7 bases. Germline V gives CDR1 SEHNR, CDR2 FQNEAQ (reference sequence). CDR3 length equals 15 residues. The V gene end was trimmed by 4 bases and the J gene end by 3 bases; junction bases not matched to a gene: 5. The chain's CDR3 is CASSYGDSSNEKLFF. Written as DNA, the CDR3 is TGTGCCAGCAGCTACGGGGACAGTTCTAATGAAAAACTGTTTTTT. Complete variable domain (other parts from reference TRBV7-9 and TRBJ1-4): DTGVSQNPRHKITKRGQNVTFRCDPISEHNRLYWYRQTLGQGPEFLTYFQNEAQLEKSRLLSDRFSAERPKGSFSTLEIQRTEQGDSAMYLCASSYGDSSNEKLFFGSGTQLSVL.

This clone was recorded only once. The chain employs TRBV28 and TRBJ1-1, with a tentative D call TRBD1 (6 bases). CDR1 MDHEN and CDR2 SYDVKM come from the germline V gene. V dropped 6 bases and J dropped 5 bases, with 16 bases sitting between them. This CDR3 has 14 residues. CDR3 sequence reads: CASRGGTGITEAFF. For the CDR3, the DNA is TGTGCCAGCAGGGGCGGCACAGGGATTACTGAAGCTTTCTTT.

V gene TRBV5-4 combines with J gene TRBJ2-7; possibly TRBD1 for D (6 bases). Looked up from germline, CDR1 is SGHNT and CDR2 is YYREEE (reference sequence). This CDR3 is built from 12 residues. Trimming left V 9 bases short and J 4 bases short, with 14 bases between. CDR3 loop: CATSLGQYEQYF. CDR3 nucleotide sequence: TGTGCCACCTCCCTTGGACAGTACGAGCAGTACTTC.

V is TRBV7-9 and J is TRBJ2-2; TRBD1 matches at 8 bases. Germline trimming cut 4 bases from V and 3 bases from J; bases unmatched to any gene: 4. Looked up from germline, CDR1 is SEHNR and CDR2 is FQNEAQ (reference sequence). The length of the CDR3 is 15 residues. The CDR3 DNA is TGTGCCAGCAGCTCGCAACAGGGGGACACCGGGGAGCTGTTTTTT. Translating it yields CASSSQQGDTGELFF. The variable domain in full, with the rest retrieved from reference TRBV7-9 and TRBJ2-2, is DTGVSQNPRHKITKRGQNVTFRCDPISEHNRLYWYRQTLGQGPEFLTYFQNEAQLEKSRLLSDRFSAERPKGSFSTLEIQRTEQGDSAMYLCASSSQQGDTGELFFGEGSRLTVL.